This passage covers 13 T cell receptor beta chains from one sample sequenced in a study of STAT5B mutations in CD4+ large granular lymphocyte leukemia. Sequenced by immunoSEQ multiplex PCR; TCRdb stores in-frame clones only, minus some. In the table there are 20,000 or so clones, more than 60% of which are singletons. Sequencing was performed on CD4+ T cells from blood buffy coats. These receptors came from a human donor in good health.

The rearrangement links TRBV5-1 to TRBJ1-2; TRBD1 might be the D (6 bases). The CDR3 runs 13 residues. V dropped 1 base and J dropped 12 bases, with 16 bases sitting between them. In germline, CDR1 is SGHRS, CDR2 YFSETQ. The CDR3 reads CASSLYRERGNTF. The CDR3 DNA sequence: TGCGCCAGCAGCTTGTACAGGGAGAGGGGGAACACCTTC. The entire variable domain, with the rest obtained from reference TRBV5-1 and TRBJ1-2, is as follows: KAGVTQTPRYLIKTRGQQVTLSCSPISGHRSVSWYQQTPGQGLQFLFEYFSETQRNKGNFPGRFSGRQFSNSRSEMNVSTLELGDSALYLCASSLYRERGNTFGSGTRLTVV.

This chain uses TRBV5-1 with TRBJ2-5; 9 nucleotides align to TRBD2. Germline V lookup: CDR1 SGHRS, CDR2 YFSETQ. CDR3 length: 15 residues. With V trimmed by 1 base and J by 3 bases, 4 bases remained unmatched. DNA for the CDR3: TGCGCCAGCAGCTTGTGGGCTAGCGGGGAAGAGACCCAGTACTTC. Translating gives CASSLWASGEETQYF.

The table lists this clone with a few counts. The V call is TRBV10-3, the J call TRBJ2-7; TRBD2 matches at 7 bases. Germline V gene sequence: CDR1 ENHRY, CDR2 SYGVKD. Trimming removed 10 bases from V and 3 bases from J; junction bases left unmatched: 9. This CDR3 has 13 residues. The CDR3 DNA sequence: TGTGCCAGTAGGGAGGGCCGGTACTACGAGCAGTACTTC. Its protein product is CASREGRYYEQYF.

The V gene is TRBV10-2, the J gene TRBJ2-1; no reliable D call. The germline V gene encodes CDR1 WSHSY and CDR2 SAAADI. This CDR3 contains 13 residues. V dropped 5 bases and J dropped 4 bases, with 9 bases sitting between them. CDR3 sequence reads: CASSRESYNEQFF. As DNA, the CDR3 is TGCGCCAGCAGTCGAGAGTCGTACAATGAGCAGTTCTTC.

The chain has TRBV5-1 and TRBJ1-1; tentative D call: TRBD1 (5 bases). V lost 0 bases and J lost 4, with 10 bases in between. The CDR3 is 14 residues long. Per the germline V gene, CDR1 is SGHRS and CDR2 is YFSETQ. The CDR3 loop reads CASSLGQTATEAFF. The CDR3 DNA sequence: TGCGCCAGCAGCTTGGGACAGACGGCCACTGAAGCTTTCTTT. Supplemented by reference TRBV5-1 and TRBJ1-1, the full variable domain reads KAGVTQTPRYLIKTRGQQVTLSCSPISGHRSVSWYQQTPGQGLQFLFEYFSETQRNKGNFPGRFSGRQFSNSRSEMNVSTLELGDSALYLCASSLGQTATEAFFGQGTRLTVV.

This chain connects TRBV27 to TRBJ2-1; 9 bases align to TRBD2. J was trimmed by 9 bases and V by 6 bases; bases with no gene match: 18. This CDR3 region has 17 residues. Looked up from germline, CDR1 is MNHEY and CDR2 is SMNVEV (reference sequence). The CDR3 DNA reads as TGTGCCAGCAGCCAACCCTGGGGCGGGGGGGCCTTAGGTGAGCAGTTCTTC. This gives the protein CASSQPWGGGALGEQFF.

The J gene is TRBJ1-3, the V gene TRBV5-6, with D unclear. Per the germline V gene, CDR1 is SGHDT and CDR2 is YYEEEE. Between the trimmed V and J ends, which lost 2 bases and 1 base, there was a span of 7 bases. CDR3 length equals 14 residues. The CDR3, as DNA: TGTGCCAGCAGCTTCGGGCCGTCTGGAAACACCATATATTTT. This sequence encodes CASSFGPSGNTIYF.

The chain combines TRBV5-1 with TRBJ2-1; D remains ambiguous. Germline V gene data show CDR1 as SGHRS and CDR2 as YFSETQ. This CDR3 spans 15 amino acids. The V and J ends lost 0 bases and 0 bases respectively, with 7 bases between them. The CDR3 sequence is CASSLGPSSYNEQFF. The CDR3 DNA sequence: TGCGCCAGCAGCTTGGGACCCAGCTCCTACAATGAGCAGTTCTTC.

The CDR3 protein is CASPRWAAWITQYF. The CDR3 coding sequence is TGTGCCAGCCCCCGCTGGGCTGCCTGGATTACCCAGTACTTC. The chain carries TRBV7-6 and TRBJ2-5; D is uncertain. This CDR3 has 14 residues. Trimming left V 8 bases short and J 8 bases short, with 21 bases between. Germline CDR1 is SGHVS and CDR2 is FNYEAQ.

CDR3: CASSYPGTAQETQYF. CDR3 sequence (DNA): TGTGCCAGCAGTTACCCCGGGACGGCCCAAGAGACCCAGTACTTC. The J gene is TRBJ2-5, the V gene TRBV7-2; D may match TRBD1 or TRBD2 (5 bases each). This CDR3 has 15 amino acids. Trimming removed 6 bases at V and 1 base at J, with 15 bases between. Per the germline V gene, CDR1 is SGHTA and CDR2 is FQGNSA.

The chain joins TRBV7-2 to TRBJ2-3; D perhaps matches TRBD1 (5 bases). The CDR3 length is 15 residues. V gave up 2 bases and J gave up 0 bases, with 9 bases separating them. Germline V gene data show CDR1 as SGHTA and CDR2 as FQGNSA. The CDR3 coding sequence is TGTGCCAGCAGCTTAAAGGCAGGGAGCACAGATACGCAGTATTTT. Protein sequence: CASSLKAGSTDTQYF.

This clone was seen once. This rearrangement joins TRBV6-1 to TRBJ1-2, with a weak D call TRBD1 (6 bases). The length of the CDR3 is 15 residues. Germline V gene sequence: CDR1 MNHNS, CDR2 SASEGT. V dropped 6 bases and J dropped 2 bases, with 16 bases sitting between them. The CDR3 nucleotides read TGTGCCAGCAGACCGGGAGAGACAGGAAACTATGGCTACACCTTC. This sequence encodes CASRPGETGNYGYTF.

This sequence joins TRBV4-2 and TRBJ1-5; 7 nucleotides line up with TRBD1. Germline V gene sequence: CDR1 LGHNA, CDR2 YNFKEQ. With 0 bases clipped from V and 6 bases from J, the junction kept 14 bases outside the gene matches. The CDR3 sequence is 18 residues long. As DNA, the CDR3 is TGTGCCAGCAGCCAAGATACCCCGGGAAGGGGGCGAGGTCAGCCCCAGCATTTT. Protein sequence: CASSQDTPGRGRGQPQHF.